These 10 T cell receptor beta chains were sequenced from one sample in a study of shared clonotypes between healthy human individuals. Repertoires were generated with immunoSEQ multiplex PCR, while TCRdb's copy carries only in-frame clones and drops some. The repertoire holds millions of clones, with 85% to 95% as singletons. Sequencing was performed on naive CD4+ T cells from PBMCs. Subset specified: CD45RA+ positively selected. Receptors were obtained from a man between 18 and 35 years old in good health. Some clones in this sample may be carry-over from other donors' samples.

The chain carries TRBV14 and TRBJ2-7, with D perhaps matching TRBD2 (6 bases). From germline, CDR1 is SGHDN and CDR2 FVKESK. The CDR3 has 13 amino acids. Trimming left V 4 bases short and J 3 bases short, with 10 bases between. The CDR3 region is CASSRLEGYEQYF. In DNA, the CDR3 is TGTGCCAGCAGCCGACTAGAGGGCTACGAGCAGTACTTC.

The gene calls are TRBV11-2 and TRBJ2-7, with D possibly matching TRBD1 (6 bases). There are 14 residues in the CDR3. Germline V lookup: CDR1 SGHAT, CDR2 FQNNGV. V lost 8 bases and J lost 2, with 16 bases in between. The CDR3 sequence is CASQGPGHPYEQYF. In nucleotides, the CDR3 is TGTGCCAGCCAGGGGCCCGGACACCCCTACGAGCAGTACTTC.

The chain recombines TRBV30 with TRBJ2-1, with 7 bases that match TRBD2. The trim removed 3 bases at V and 5 bases at J, leaving 7 bases unmatched. The CDR3 is made up of 14 amino acids. Germline-derived CDR1 and CDR2 are GTSNPN and SVGIG (reference sequence). The CDR3 reads CAWRGLADNNEQFF. The CDR3 DNA reads as TGTGCCTGGAGAGGGCTAGCGGATAACAATGAGCAGTTCTTC.

A note on this clone: Other DNA sequences in the same sample also yield this CDR3. The chain uses TRBV10-3 and TRBJ1-3; the D is unclear. Trimming pared 1 base from V and 4 bases from J, leaving 2 bases between. Germline V CDR1 and CDR2: ENHRY, SYGVKD. The CDR3 is made up of 12 amino acids. The CDR3 here is CAISELGNTIYF. CDR3 bases: TGTGCCATCAGTGAGTTGGGAAACACCATATATTTT.

The chain has TRBV7-2 and TRBJ1-1; 8 bases line up with TRBD1. Germline V CDR1 and CDR2: SGHTA, FQGNSA. The CDR3 has 15 amino acids. J lost 6 bases, V lost 4 bases, and 10 bases had no gene match. The CDR3 DNA reads as TGTGCCAGCAGCTCACTCTCTACAGGGGGAGCTGAAGCTTTCTTT. Amino acid sequence: CASSSLSTGGAEAFF. The entire variable domain, with the rest obtained from reference TRBV7-2 and TRBJ1-1, is as follows: GAGVSQSPSNKVTEKGKDVELRCDPISGHTALYWYRQSLGQGLEFLIYFQGNSAPDKSGLPSDRFSAERTGGSVSTLTIQRTQQEDSAVYLCASSSLSTGGAEAFFGQGTRLTVV.

The CDR3 DNA follows: TGTGCCAGCAGCTTTTCAGGGTATAGCAATCAGCCCCAGCATTTT. Translated: CASSFSGYSNQPQHF. J is TRBJ1-5 and V is TRBV5-6; TRBD1 is a possible D gene (5 bases). V was trimmed by 2 bases and J by 0 bases, leaving 9 bases between them. This CDR3 contains 15 residues. Germline V gene sequence: CDR1 SGHDT, CDR2 YYEEEE.

The chain carries TRBV19 and TRBJ2-7, with D possibly being TRBD1 (6 bases). Deletions cut 6 bases from V and 3 bases from J, with 12 bases between. The CDR3 extends over 13 amino acids. The germline CDR1 and CDR2 sequences are LNHDA and SQIVND (reference sequence). In DNA, the CDR3 is TGTGCCAGTAGGTCTACAGGGCTCTACGAGCAGTACTTC. Translating it yields CASRSTGLYEQYF.

The chain has TRBV7-6 and TRBJ2-1; D is uncertain. V gave up 0 bases and J gave up 3 bases, with 12 bases separating them. Germline assignment: CDR1 SGHVS and CDR2 FNYEAQ. This CDR3 comprises 16 residues. In DNA form, the CDR3 reads TGTGCCAGCAGCTTAGCGTCGCGTGACGACTACAATGAGCAGTTCTTC. This codes for CASSLASRDDYNEQFF.

The V and J genes are TRBV4-2 and TRBJ1-3; TRBD1 is a possible D gene (6 bases). With 6 bases removed from V and 4 bases from J, the gap between germline ends came to 16 bases. This CDR3 spans 15 amino acids. Germline lookup yields CDR1 LGHNA and CDR2 YNFKEQ. The DNA for the CDR3 is TGTGCCAGCAGTTACTCACAGGGTGGGGGAAACACCATATATTTT. Amino acids: CASSYSQGGGNTIYF.

This sequence joins TRBV28 and TRBJ1-1; D is undetermined. Per germline, CDR1 MDHEN and CDR2 SYDVKM. The CDR3 is made up of 17 amino acids. V was trimmed by 2 bases and J by 0 bases, leaving 16 bases between them. The CDR3 protein is CASSLGFFRVMNTEAFF. In DNA, the CDR3 is TGTGCCAGCAGTTTAGGCTTTTTTAGGGTTATGAACACTGAAGCTTTCTTT.